This T cell receptor (beta chain) originates from a study of blood T cell repertoires in COVID-19. Study at large: The United States, Italy and Spain provided the acute and convalescent COVID-19 samples. T cells, B-cell-depleted T cells, or PBMCs provided the cDNA or gDNA that served as material.

Source study methods: Nucleated cell counts were estimated from reference gene primer amplification. Generated by immunoSEQ multiplex PCR, the TCRdb table keeps only in-frame clones and is missing some. V and J calls and clone size follow that table, whereas D and trimming were derived from the DNA. This sample has about 200,000 clones, with about 79% found just once. The CDR3 has 13 residues. The germline gives CDR1 SGHAT, CDR2 FQNNGV. V was cut by 2 bases and J by 4 bases, with 7 bases left in between. The TCR sequence derives from a human donor in a cohort sampled during active COVID-19. The J gene is TRBJ2-3, the V gene TRBV11-2; D uncertain. Sequenced input: peripheral blood. CDR3 region: CASSLSVADTQYF. In DNA, the CDR3 is TGTGCCAGCAGCTTAAGCGTAGCAGATACGCAGTATTTT.